The rows below give T cell receptor beta chains drawn from one sample of a study of blood T cell repertoires in COVID-19. Using immunoSEQ multiplex PCR, the repertoire was profiled, and TCRdb retains in-frame clones only, with some absent. The table has over 70,000 clones, approximately 71% seen once. Sequenced input: peripheral blood. The receptors were gathered from a man between 65 and 85 years old with COVID-19, enrolled during active disease. CDR3s include the opening cysteine and the closing phenylalanine or tryptophan. D genes are given only for firm matches. Rows give clone size only sometimes, using once, few, many, or a class for an expanded clone.

.	.	TRBV4-1	TRBJ1-1	TGCGCCAGCAGCCAAGATTTGGGGCAGAAATACACTGAAGCTTTCTTT	CASSQDLGQKYTEAFF
.	.	TRBV9	TRBJ2-2	TGTGCCAGCAGCCTGGCTAGCAACACCGGGGAGCTGTTTTTT	CASSLASNTGELFF
.	.	TRBV19	TRBJ2-5	TGTGCCAGTAGTACACGGCAGGGGTTAGAGACCCAGTACTTC	CASSTRQGLETQYF
.	.	TRBV3-1/TRBV3-2	TRBJ2-7	TGTGCCAGCAGCCCCCGAACGGGGAACTACGAGCAGTACTTC	CASSPRTGNYEQYF
.	once	TRBV19	TRBJ2-6	TGTGCCAGTAGTATACAATCTGGGGCCAACGTCCTGACTTTC	CASSIQSGANVLTF
.	.	TRBV6-2/TRBV6-3	TRBJ2-5	TGTGCCAGCAGTAATCCAGGCAGGGGTGCGGAGACCCAGTACTTC	CASSNPGRGAETQYF
.	.	TRBV20-1	TRBJ1-5	TGCAGTGCTAGTATGGGGACTAATCAGCCCCAGCATTTT	CSASMGTNQPQHF
TRBD1	once	TRBV6-5	TRBJ2-2	TGTGCCAGCAGCCTAGGACAGGGGGGCACCGGGGAGCTGTTTTTT	CASSLGQGGTGELFF
.	.	TRBV5-1	TRBJ1-4	TGCGCCAGCAGACGCAGACTTGATGAAAAACTGTTTTTT	CASRRRLDEKLFF
.	.	TRBV19	TRBJ2-7	TGTGCCAGTAGTCCCCGACAGAGGAGCTCCTACGAGCAGTACTTC	CASSPRQRSSYEQYF
.	.	TRBV19	TRBJ1-5	TGTGCCAGTAGTATCTTGAGGCAGATAGCAGATAGCAATCAGCCCCAGCATTTT	CASSILRQIADSNQPQHF
.	once	TRBV6-5	TRBJ2-2	TGTGCCAGCATCCACAGGGGGGGGACCGGGGAGCTGTTTTTT	CASIHRGGTGELFF
.	.	TRBV29-1	TRBJ2-6	TGCAGCGTTGGACAGAATGGGGCCAACGTCCTGACTTTC	CSVGQNGANVLTF
.	.	TRBV25-1	TRBJ2-5	TGTGCCAGCAGTGAAAGGGGGCGGGGGGACCAAGAGACCCAGTACTTC	CASSERGRGDQETQYF
.	few	TRBV7-2	TRBJ2-1	TGTGCCAGCAGCGTTCCAGGGATGCATGAGCAGTTCTTC	CASSVPGMHEQFF
TRBD1	.	TRBV18	TRBJ2-2	TGTGCCAGCTCACCACAGGGGGCGTCCACCGGGGAGCTGTTTTTT	CASSPQGASTGELFF
.	.	TRBV4-2	TRBJ2-7	TGTGCCAGCAGCCAGGATACCAGCGGGTACGAGCAGTACTTC	CASSQDTSGYEQYF
TRBD1	.	TRBV20-1	TRBJ2-1	TGCAGTGCTAGTGAACCCGACAGGGGAACGCAGTTCTTC	CSASEPDRGTQFF
TRBD1	.	TRBV7-9	TRBJ2-2	TGTGCCAGCAGCCCGTTTCGGGACAGGGTGAACACCGGGGAGCTGTTTTTT	CASSPFRDRVNTGELFF
.	.	TRBV6-4	TRBJ2-1	TGTGCCTCACGCCCGGGGGACAGTAACAATGAGCAGTTCTTC	CASRPGDSNNEQFF
TRBD1	.	TRBV18	TRBJ1-1	TGTGCCAGCTCACCACGGACACCAGGGGGAGGGAACACTGAAGCTTTCTTT	CASSPRTPGGGNTEAFF
TRBD1	once	TRBV3-1/TRBV3-2	TRBJ2-2	TGTGCCAGCAGCAAGGGACAGGGGTACACCGGGGAGCTGTTTTTT	CASSKGQGYTGELFF
.	.	TRBV5-1	TRBJ2-7	TGCGCCAGCAGCTTGGACAGATACGAGCAGTACTTC	CASSLDRYEQYF
TRBD1	.	TRBV7-9	TRBJ2-1	TGTGCCAGCAGCTTAGTAAACCGGGACAGACGCAATGAGCAGTTCTTC	CASSLVNRDRRNEQFF
.	.	TRBV19	TRBJ1-1	TGTGCCAGTACGGCGATGGGGGCGGCTGAAGCTTTCTTT	CASTAMGAAEAFF
TRBD2	.	TRBV24-1	TRBJ2-1	TGTGCCACCAGTGACTTCTCGGGGGGGGACAATGAGCAGTTCTTC	CATSDFSGGDNEQFF
.	.	TRBV30	TRBJ1-5	TGTGCCTGGAGTCCCCTTCTTCCTCGTGGGCACCCTCAGCCCCAGCATTTT	CAWSPLLPRGHPQPQHF
.	.	TRBV15	TRBJ1-2	TGTGCCACCAGCAGAGGCGGGACCTCTGTCCCCTATGGCTACACCTTC	CATSRGGTSVPYGYTF
.	.	TRBV18	TRBJ1-2	TGTGCCAGCTCACCAAAGGGGACTGACTTTTGGTATGGCTACACCTTC	CASSPKGTDFWYGYTF
.	.	TRBV27	TRBJ1-4	TGTGCCAGCAGTTTTCAGGCGGGGGTCGGTGAAAAACTGTTTTTT	CASSFQAGVGEKLFF
.	.	TRBV9	TRBJ2-3	TGTGCCAGCAGCCGACGGAGTATTACAGATACGCAGTATTTT	CASSRRSITDTQYF
TRBD1	.	TRBV5-4	TRBJ1-1	TGTGCCAGCAGCCTAACGACAGGGGGCTTCACTGAAGCTTTCTTT	CASSLTTGGFTEAFF
TRBD1	.	TRBV9	TRBJ1-1	TGTGCCAGCAGCGGGACAGGGGGCACTGAAGCTTTCTTT	CASSGTGGTEAFF
TRBD2	.	TRBV29-1	TRBJ2-7	TGCAGCGCTCGGGGACTAGCGTCCTACGAGCAGTACTTC	CSARGLASYEQYF
.	.	TRBV7-9	TRBJ1-5	TGTGCCAGCAGCTTCGACAGGAGCAATCAGCCCCAGCATTTT	CASSFDRSNQPQHF
TRBD2	once	TRBV5-1	TRBJ2-5	TGCGCCAGCAGCTCTAGCGGAGACCTCCAAGAGACCCAGTACTTC	CASSSSGDLQETQYF
.	.	TRBV21-1	TRBJ2-1	TGTGCCAGCTGGGTGCTAGCGGGAATTTCGCATGAGCAGTTCTTC	CASWVLAGISHEQFF
.	.	TRBV6-2/TRBV6-3	TRBJ1-2	TGTGCCAGCAGTTCCGGGAGCCCATATGGCTACACCTTC	CASSSGSPYGYTF
.	.	TRBV30	TRBJ1-2	TGTGCCAGCGTGCAGGGGCGTGGGGGCTACACCTTC	CASVQGRGGYTF
TRBD2	.	TRBV5-1	TRBJ2-7	TGCGCCAGCAGCTTGGACCTAGCGGGAGACTACGAGCAGTACTTC	CASSLDLAGDYEQYF
.	.	TRBV11-2	TRBJ2-6	TGTGCCAGCAGCACCCCTAGGACAGAGGACTCTACTGGGGCCAACGTCCTGACTTTC	CASSTPRTEDSTGANVLTF